This TCR beta chain was obtained from a study of T cells in Graves' hyperthyroidism and ophthalmopathy. Study-wide context: Peripheral blood draws took place at initial diagnosis, ahead of any treatment.

This clonotype was counted at least ten times. The authors obtained PBMCs from 10 ml of fresh peripheral blood. From RNA transcripts, TCR beta CDR3 regions were amplified. First-round RT-PCR targeting the TCR CDR3 was performed with the HTBI primer set. TCRdb reprocessed the multiplex PCR reads via MiXCR and lists one record per CDR3 protein. The sample carries 300,000 to 400,000 distinct CDR3 sequences, less than 15% recorded once. The CDR3 spans 13 residues. Trimming took 3 bases from V and 5 from J, leaving 10 bases between them. The V call is TRBV12-3 or TRBV12-4, the J call TRBJ2-5; D remains unclear. This clonotype was obtained from a woman in her late teens or twenties with Graves' hyperthyroidism. Sequencing input: blood. As DNA, the CDR3 is TGTGCCAGCAGTTTGGGCGAAGGGGAGACCCAGTACTTC. It yields the protein CASSLGEGETQYF.